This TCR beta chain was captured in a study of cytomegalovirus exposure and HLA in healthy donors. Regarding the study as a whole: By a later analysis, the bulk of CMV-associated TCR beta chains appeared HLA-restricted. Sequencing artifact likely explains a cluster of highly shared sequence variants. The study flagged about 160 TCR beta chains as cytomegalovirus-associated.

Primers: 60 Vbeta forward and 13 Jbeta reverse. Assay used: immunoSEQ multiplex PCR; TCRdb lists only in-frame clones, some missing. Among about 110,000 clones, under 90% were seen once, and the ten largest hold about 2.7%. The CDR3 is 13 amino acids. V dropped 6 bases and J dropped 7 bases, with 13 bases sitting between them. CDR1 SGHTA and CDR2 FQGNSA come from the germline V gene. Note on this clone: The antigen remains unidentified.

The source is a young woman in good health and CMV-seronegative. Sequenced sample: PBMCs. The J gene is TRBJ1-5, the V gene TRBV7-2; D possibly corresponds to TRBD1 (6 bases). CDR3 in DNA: TGTGCCAGCAGTTCACAGGGTTGGCAGCCCCAGCATTTT. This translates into CASSSQGWQPQHF.